This is a list of T cell receptor beta chains from one sample in a study of blood T cell repertoires in COVID-19. Only in-frame clones appear in the TCRdb table, and some are missing; sequencing was by immunoSEQ multiplex PCR. The sample records about 190,000 clones, approximately 81% being singletons. The material sequenced was peripheral blood. All receptors derive from a human donor in a cohort sampled during active COVID-19. CDR3s leave out the opening cysteine and the closing phenylalanine or tryptophan. D genes are given only for firm matches. Not every row has a clone size; where given, it reads once, few, many or a size class.

>TRBV10-3|.|TRBD1|TRBJ2-2
AISGPRTGNTGELF
>TRBV5-8|.|TRBD1|TRBJ1-4
ASSPRGHTNEKLF
>TRBV10-2|.|TRBD1|TRBJ1-2
ASRGGQGLYYGYT
>TRBV5-5|.|TRBD2|TRBJ2-3
ASSLRTSGISTDTQY
>TRBV5-4|.|TRBD2|TRBJ2-3
ASSLRGGVDTQY
>TRBV30|.|TRBD1|TRBJ1-4
AWRHRDRGTNEKLF
>TRBV19|.|TRBD2|TRBJ2-1
ASSMGTSGWNEQF
>TRBV7-2|.|TRBD2|TRBJ2-3
ASRDGRWAGGDTQY
>TRBV28|few|.|TRBJ2-7
ASRYRDLSYEQY
>TRBV6-5|few|.|TRBJ1-3
ASKPGPTSNTIY
>TRBV24-1|few|.|TRBJ2-3
ATSDQSPQGITDTQY
>TRBV11-2|few|TRBD1|TRBJ1-2
ASSDRDRGPRRGYT
>TRBV6-1|.|.|TRBJ1-2
ASSETESYGYT
>TRBV12-5|once|TRBD2|TRBJ2-1
ASGRGTSGGYNEQF
>TRBV4-1|.|.|TRBJ2-3
ASSQTATASGTDTQY
>TRBV24-1|.|TRBD1|TRBJ2-4
ATSDRGQGKNIQY
>TRBV5-1|.|TRBD2|TRBJ2-7
ASSPGTSSDEQY
>TRBV30|.|.|TRBJ2-1
AWSVQGLSEQF